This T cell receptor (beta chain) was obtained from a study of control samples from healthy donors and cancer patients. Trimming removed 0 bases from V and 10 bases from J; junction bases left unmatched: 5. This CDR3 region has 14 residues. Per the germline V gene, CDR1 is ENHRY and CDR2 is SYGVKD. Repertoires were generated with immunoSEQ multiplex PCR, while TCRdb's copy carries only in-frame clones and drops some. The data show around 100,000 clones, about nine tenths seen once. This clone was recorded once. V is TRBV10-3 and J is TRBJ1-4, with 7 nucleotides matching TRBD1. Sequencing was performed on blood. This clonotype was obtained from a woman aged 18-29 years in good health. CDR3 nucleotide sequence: TGTGCCATCAGTGAGTCGGGGACAGAAGCAAAACTGTTTTTT. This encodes CAISESGTEAKLFF.